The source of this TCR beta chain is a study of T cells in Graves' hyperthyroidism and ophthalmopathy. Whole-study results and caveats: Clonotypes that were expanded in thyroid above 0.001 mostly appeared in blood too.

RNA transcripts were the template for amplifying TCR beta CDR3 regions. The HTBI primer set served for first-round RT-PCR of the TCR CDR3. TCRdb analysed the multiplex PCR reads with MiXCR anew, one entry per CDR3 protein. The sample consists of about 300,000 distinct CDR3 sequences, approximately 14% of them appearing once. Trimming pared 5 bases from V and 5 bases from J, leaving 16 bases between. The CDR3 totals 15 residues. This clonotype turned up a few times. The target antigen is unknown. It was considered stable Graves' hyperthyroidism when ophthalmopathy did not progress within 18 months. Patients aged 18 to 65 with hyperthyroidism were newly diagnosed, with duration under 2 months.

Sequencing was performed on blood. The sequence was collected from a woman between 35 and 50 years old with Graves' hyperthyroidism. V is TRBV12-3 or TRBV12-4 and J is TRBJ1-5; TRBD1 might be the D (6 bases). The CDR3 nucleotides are TGTGCCAGCAGTCACGCGGGGGGGGGGCATCAGCCCCAGCATTTT. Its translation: CASSHAGGGHQPQHF.